The rows below give T cell receptor beta chains drawn from one sample of a study of T-cell reconstitution after alpha-beta-depleted transplantation in children. From the PCR reads, TCRdb called clonotypes with MiXCR, one entry per CDR3 protein. The sample includes 200,000 to 250,000 distinct CDR3 sequences, 9.5% to 13% seen only once; the top ten take about 28%. The sequencing used PBMCs, collected before TCRalphabeta/CD19-depleted stem cell transplant. These receptor sequences come from a child younger than two with acute myeloid leukemia, due to receive a stem cell transplant. Each CDR3 is given with its conserved first and last residue. A D gene is named only where the DNA matches it firmly. Where a row states a size, it is once, few, many or the class of an expanded clone; other rows omit it.

TRBV9,few,TRBJ1-5,-,CANSVGSNQPQHF,TGTGCCAACAGCGTAGGTAGCAATCAGCCCCAGCATTTT
TRBV19,-,TRBJ2-3,TRBD2,CASSMSPAGGTDTQYF,TGTGCCAGTAGTATGAGCCCAGCGGGGGGCACAGATACGCAGTATTTT
TRBV24-1,many,TRBJ2-1,-,CATSDRQNQVNEQFF,TGTGCCACCAGTGATAGACAGAATCAAGTGAATGAGCAGTTCTTC
TRBV10-2,many,TRBJ2-5,-,CASSESYRTPHYF,TGCGCCAGCAGTGAGTCGTATAGGACCCCCCATTACTTC
TRBV28,many,TRBJ2-6,-,CASEDRTGANVLTF,TGTGCCAGCGAGGACCGGACAGGGGCCAACGTCCTGACTTTC
TRBV20-1,many,TRBJ2-1,TRBD2,CSASIAGNSGDEQFF,TGCAGTGCCAGCATAGCGGGAAATAGCGGGGATGAGCAGTTCTTC
TRBV6-6,many,TRBJ1-2,-,CASSYWPYYGYTF,TGTGCCAGCAGTTACTGGCCATACTATGGCTACACCTTC
TRBV29-1,few,TRBJ2-2,TRBD1,CSVGDRGLNTGELFF,TGCAGCGTTGGGGACAGGGGTTTAAACACCGGGGAGCTGTTTTTT
TRBV7-3,many,TRBJ2-5,-,CASSFSGEGETQYF,TGTGCCAGCAGCTTTTCTGGTGAGGGGGAGACCCAGTACTTC
TRBV2,many,TRBJ2-7,-,CASSLRALNYEQYF,TGTGCCAGCAGCCTCCGGGCCCTAAACTACGAGCAGTACTTC
TRBV28,many,TRBJ1-5,-,CASSPPERKPQHF,TGTGCCAGCAGTCCCCCCGAAAGGAAGCCCCAGCATTTT
TRBV14,-,TRBJ2-3,TRBD2,CASSQDIGGRRTDTQYF,TGTGCCAGCAGCCAAGATATCGGCGGGAGGCGCACAGATACGCAGTATTTT
TRBV19,-,TRBJ2-1,-,CATEGPGMDEQFF,TGTGCCACGGAGGGGCCCGGGATGGATGAGCAGTTCTTC
TRBV4-2,many,TRBJ2-2,-,CASSQEITPNTGELFF,TGTGCCAGCAGCCAAGAAATAACTCCGAACACCGGGGAGCTGTTTTTT
TRBV20-1,many,TRBJ2-7,-,CSARDPGDCQYF,TGCAGTGCTAGAGATCCTGGGGATTGCCAGTACTTC
TRBV7-2,-,TRBJ2-1,-,CASSFRVLGDEQFF,TGTGCCAGCAGCTTCAGGGTTCTTGGTGATGAGCAGTTCTTC
TRBV7-2,many,TRBJ1-6,-,CASSLDPGFYNSPLHF,TGTGCCAGCAGCTTAGATCCGGGTTTCTATAATTCACCCCTCCACTTT
TRBV28,-,TRBJ2-5,-,CASSSSGMVGETQYF,TGTGCCAGCAGTTCCTCAGGGATGGTCGGGGAGACCCAGTACTTC
TRBV20-1,many,TRBJ2-7,TRBD2,CSARGGSGYEQYF,TGCAGTGCTAGGGGGGGGAGCGGCTACGAGCAGTACTTC
TRBV7-9,many,TRBJ1-1,-,CASSLGRQELF,TGTGCCAGCAGCTTAGGACGACAGGAGCTATTT
TRBV6-1,many,TRBJ1-5,-,CAIITDIVHHQHF,TGTGCCATCATCACAGATATCGTCCACCACCAGCATTTT
TRBV5-1,once,TRBJ2-1,-,CASSFAGLPYNEQFF,TGCGCCAGCAGCTTTGCCGGACTACCCTACAATGAGCAGTTCTTC
TRBV28,-,TRBJ1-2,-,CASSSGGWGYTF,TGTGCCAGCAGTTCAGGCGGGTGGGGCTACACCTTC
TRBV20-1,many,TRBJ2-3,TRBD1,CSAPPGQGQDTQYF,TGCAGTGCTCCACCGGGACAGGGACAAGATACGCAGTATTTT
TRBV9,many,TRBJ1-6,-,CASSVGGIAYNSPLHF,TGTGCCAGCAGCGTAGGGGGGATTGCCTATAATTCACCCCTCCACTTT
TRBV2,-,TRBJ1-4,-,CASTLVLEKLFF,TGTGCCAGCACGCTGGTTTTGGAAAAACTGTTTTTT
TRBV20-1,many,TRBJ2-1,-,CSANGGLHSYNEQFF,TGCAGTGCCAATGGGGGGCTACACTCCTACAATGAGCAGTTCTTC
TRBV9,many,TRBJ2-1,-,CASSVVVDSLGRQFF,TGTGCCAGCAGCGTAGTAGTGGACAGTCTGGGTCGGCAGTTCTTC
TRBV7-8,few,TRBJ1-1,TRBD1,CASSSRQGVVGTEAFF,TGTGCCAGCAGCTCACGACAGGGGGTCGTGGGGACTGAAGCTTTCTTT
TRBV10-3,many,TRBJ2-2,-,CAIRRDSANTGELFF,TGTGCCATCAGGAGGGACTCCGCGAACACCGGGGAGCTGTTTTTT
TRBV5-6,many,TRBJ1-2,-,CASRLDGLYGYTF,TGTGCCAGCAGATTGGACGGCCTCTATGGCTACACCTTC
TRBV27,many,TRBJ2-2,TRBD2,CASSSPSGRDTGELFF,TGTGCCAGCAGTTCCCCTAGCGGGAGGGACACCGGGGAGCTGTTTTTT
TRBV28,many,TRBJ1-5,-,CASSLGDPPQHF,TGTGCCAGCAGTTTAGGGGACCCGCCCCAGCATTTT
TRBV7-2,many,TRBJ1-5,-,CASSLSTYQPQHF,TGTGCCAGCAGCCTGTCCACTTATCAGCCCCAGCATTTT
TRBV18,many,TRBJ2-5,-,CASSPGQHQETQYF,TGTGCCAGCTCACCCGGACAGCACCAAGAGACCCAGTACTTC
TRBV7-9,many,TRBJ2-7,-,CASSLVGGTSSYEQYF,TGTGCCAGCAGCTTAGTAGGGGGGACCAGCTCCTACGAGCAGTACTTC
TRBV6-1,many,TRBJ2-1,-,CASSWGMANEQFF,TGTGCCAGCAGCTGGGGGATGGCCAATGAGCAGTTCTTC
TRBV20-1,many,TRBJ2-7,-,CSAPANYEQYF,TGCAGTGCTCCGGCGAACTACGAGCAGTACTTC
TRBV5-5,many,TRBJ1-1,-,CASSLMGLSTEAFF,TGTGCCAGCAGCCTGATGGGACTGAGCACTGAAGCTTTCTTT
TRBV11-3,many,TRBJ2-7,-,CASSLTRGAYEQYF,TGTGCCAGCAGCTTAACGCGGGGCGCCTACGAGCAGTACTTC
TRBV5-1,many,TRBJ2-7,TRBD1,CASSLERGQISYEQYF,TGCGCCAGCAGCTTGGAACGGGGACAGATCTCCTACGAGCAGTACTTC
TRBV20-1,many,TRBJ2-5,TRBD2,CSATSGISGVETQYF,TGCAGTGCTACCTCCGGGATTAGCGGGGTAGAGACCCAGTACTTC
TRBV28,many,TRBJ1-4,-,CASSLRLRGPTRGEKLFF,TGTGCCAGCAGTTTGAGGTTAAGGGGTCCCACGAGAGGTGAAAAACTGTTTTTT
TRBV20-1,many,TRBJ2-1,TRBD2,CSATGLAGPYNEQFF,TGCAGTGCTACGGGACTAGCGGGACCCTACAATGAGCAGTTCTTC
TRBV14,many,TRBJ2-1,TRBD2,CASSQDQAGGPYNEQFF,TGTGCCAGCAGCCAAGATCAAGCGGGAGGGCCATACAATGAGCAGTTCTTC
TRBV27,many,TRBJ2-1,TRBD2,CASSPRPGTSGSWGSYNEQFF,TGTGCCAGCAGTCCTCGTCCCGGGACTAGCGGGAGTTGGGGTTCCTACAATGAGCAGTTCTTC
TRBV6-2/TRBV6-3,many,TRBJ2-1,TRBD2,CASSYRSGGVYNEQFF,TGTGCCAGCAGTTATCGTAGCGGGGGGGTCTACAATGAGCAGTTCTTC
TRBV7-3,many,TRBJ1-2,-,CASSLWVLDSNSNYGYTF,TGTGCCAGCAGCTTATGGGTACTAGACAGTAATTCTAACTATGGCTACACCTTC
TRBV20-1,many,TRBJ1-2,-,CSAKTDHYGYTF,TGCAGTGCTAAAACGGACCACTATGGCTACACCTTC
TRBV6-2/TRBV6-3,few,TRBJ2-7,-,CASSYLRGAYEQYF,TGTGCCAGCAGTTACTTGAGGGGAGCCTACGAGCAGTACTTC
TRBV6-5,few,TRBJ2-7,TRBD1,CASSYPTGGGEQYF,TGTGCCAGCAGTTACCCAACAGGGGGCGGTGAGCAGTACTTC
TRBV9,few,TRBJ2-3,-,CASSVGGRTTDTQYF,TGTGCCAGCAGCGTAGGGGGGAGGACGACAGATACGCAGTATTTT
TRBV28,many,TRBJ2-2,-,CASSPLRFGGELFF,TGTGCCAGCAGCCCACTGCGCTTCGGCGGGGAGCTGTTTTTT
TRBV12-3/TRBV12-4,-,TRBJ1-2,-,CASSPDSLSGYTF,TGTGCCAGCAGCCCGGACAGTTTGAGTGGCTACACCTTC
TRBV7-2,many,TRBJ2-1,-,CASSLEWYEQFF,TGTGCCAGCAGTCTAGAATGGTATGAGCAGTTCTTC